Listed below are T cell receptor beta chains from one sample, sequenced in a study of T cells in Graves' hyperthyroidism and ophthalmopathy. TCRdb fed the multiplex PCR reads into MiXCR, producing one record per CDR3 protein. The sample lists 600,000 to 700,000 distinct CDR3 sequences, 45% seen once, with about 7.7% in the top ten. Input material: peripheral blood or thyroid tissue (not recorded which). The receptors derive from an adult man with Graves' disease, either hyperthyroidism or ophthalmopathy (not recorded which). Both conserved end residues are part of each CDR3. Each record gives: clone size, D gene, V gene, J gene, CDR3 DNA, CDR3 protein. A D gene is named only where the DNA matches it firmly. The listing skips clone size in some rows; elsewhere it reads once, few, many or a size class.

clone size: many; D gene: -; V gene: TRBV10-3; J gene: TRBJ1-2; CDR3 DNA: TGTGCCATCAGTGAGCCCCGAGCCCAAGTCTACTATGGCTACACCTTC; CDR3 protein: CAISEPRAQVYYGYTF
clone size: many; D gene: TRBD2; V gene: TRBV7-2; J gene: TRBJ2-5; CDR3 DNA: TGTGCCAGCAGCTCACTAGCGGGGGGGCTCGGGACCCAGTACTTC; CDR3 protein: CASSSLAGGLGTQYF
clone size: -; D gene: -; V gene: TRBV29-1; J gene: TRBJ1-1; CDR3 DNA: TGCAGTCTGAGGGGACTTATGAACACTGAAGCTTTCTTT; CDR3 protein: CSLRGLMNTEAFF
clone size: many; D gene: -; V gene: TRBV7-8; J gene: TRBJ1-6; CDR3 DNA: TGTGCCAGCAGCTTAGTGTCTTCTAGACCCCTCCACTTT; CDR3 protein: CASSLVSSRPLHF
clone size: -; D gene: -; V gene: TRBV5-1; J gene: TRBJ1-6; CDR3 DNA: TGCGCCAGCAGCCACGGACGTGATCAGCCCCTCCACTTT; CDR3 protein: CASSHGRDQPLHF
clone size: -; D gene: -; V gene: TRBV19; J gene: TRBJ1-1; CDR3 DNA: TGTGCCAGTAGTATACGGGGTGCGAACACTGAAGCTTTCTTT; CDR3 protein: CASSIRGANTEAFF
clone size: many; D gene: -; V gene: TRBV7-9; J gene: TRBJ1-1; CDR3 DNA: TGTGCCAGCAGCTTTACGATGAACACTGAAGCTTTCTTT; CDR3 protein: CASSFTMNTEAFF
clone size: -; D gene: TRBD1; V gene: TRBV12-3/TRBV12-4; J gene: TRBJ1-1; CDR3 DNA: TGTGCCAGCAGCCAAACCGACAGGGCGGGAACTGAAGCTTTCTTT; CDR3 protein: CASSQTDRAGTEAFF
clone size: few; D gene: -; V gene: TRBV9; J gene: TRBJ1-2; CDR3 DNA: TGTGCCAGCAGCATGCCCGGGGGAACCGACTATGGCTACACCTTC; CDR3 protein: CASSMPGGTDYGYTF
clone size: many; D gene: TRBD2; V gene: TRBV25-1; J gene: TRBJ2-7; CDR3 DNA: TGTGCCAGCAGTGAATTTGGCGGGAGGGCCCGTGGCGTCGAGCAGTACTTC; CDR3 protein: CASSEFGGRARGVEQYF
clone size: -; D gene: -; V gene: TRBV6-6; J gene: TRBJ1-1; CDR3 DNA: TGTGCCAGCAGTTACTTAGGGGGACGGAGCACTGAAGCTTTCTTT; CDR3 protein: CASSYLGGRSTEAFF
clone size: -; D gene: TRBD1; V gene: TRBV29-1; J gene: TRBJ1-2; CDR3 DNA: TGCAGCGTTGAAGGCCCAGGGACAGCCGCCTATGGCTACACCTTC; CDR3 protein: CSVEGPGTAAYGYTF
clone size: few; D gene: TRBD1; V gene: TRBV7-9; J gene: TRBJ1-2; CDR3 DNA: TGTGCCAGCAGCTTGCAGGGACAGCTTCACTATGGCTACACCTTC; CDR3 protein: CASSLQGQLHYGYTF
clone size: many; D gene: TRBD1; V gene: TRBV7-9; J gene: TRBJ1-6; CDR3 DNA: TGTGCCAGCAGCGCGGGACAGAATTCACCCCTCCACTTT; CDR3 protein: CASSAGQNSPLHF
clone size: -; D gene: TRBD2; V gene: TRBV25-1; J gene: TRBJ2-7; CDR3 DNA: TGTGCCAGCAGCCAAGGGGGACTAGCGGAAACCTACGAGCAGTACTTC; CDR3 protein: CASSQGGLAETYEQYF
clone size: many; D gene: TRBD1; V gene: TRBV2; J gene: TRBJ1-5; CDR3 DNA: TGTGCCAGCAGAAAGACAGGGGGCGCGGGCAATCAGCCCCAGCATTTT; CDR3 protein: CASRKTGGAGNQPQHF
clone size: many; D gene: -; V gene: TRBV20-1; J gene: TRBJ2-5; CDR3 DNA: TGCAGTGCTACCAGGAAGTACCAAGAGACCCAGTACTTC; CDR3 protein: CSATRKYQETQYF
clone size: -; D gene: TRBD1; V gene: TRBV20-1; J gene: TRBJ1-5; CDR3 DNA: TGCAGTGCTGTTAAAGGGGGCGCGAGCAATCAGCCCCAGCATTTT; CDR3 protein: CSAVKGGASNQPQHF
clone size: few; D gene: -; V gene: TRBV19; J gene: TRBJ1-5; CDR3 DNA: TGTGCCAGTAGCCCTTCAGTAAATCAGCCCCAGCATTTT; CDR3 protein: CASSPSVNQPQHF
clone size: many; D gene: -; V gene: TRBV10-3; J gene: TRBJ2-5; CDR3 DNA: TGTGCCATCAGTGAGGGACAGTCGGGACGAGAGACCCAGTACTTC; CDR3 protein: CAISEGQSGRETQYF
clone size: many; D gene: TRBD1; V gene: TRBV7-2; J gene: TRBJ1-1; CDR3 DNA: TGTGCCAGCAGCCGGGGACAGGGGAGCACTGAAGCTTTCTTT; CDR3 protein: CASSRGQGSTEAFF
clone size: few; D gene: -; V gene: TRBV9; J gene: TRBJ1-1; CDR3 DNA: TGTGCCAGCAGCGTAGGTCCCTCCAGGGCGGCGAACACTGAAGCTTTCTTT; CDR3 protein: CASSVGPSRAANTEAFF
clone size: few; D gene: TRBD1; V gene: TRBV7-2; J gene: TRBJ1-1; CDR3 DNA: TGTGCCAGCACCCTCAATAGGGCAGGGGGCCGTGGTGAAGCTTTCTTT; CDR3 protein: CASTLNRAGGRGEAFF
clone size: few; D gene: TRBD1; V gene: TRBV7-8; J gene: TRBJ1-5; CDR3 DNA: TGTGCCAGCAGTACGACAGGGCAGTATGATCAGCCCCAGCATTTT; CDR3 protein: CASSTTGQYDQPQHF
clone size: few; D gene: -; V gene: TRBV2; J gene: TRBJ2-5; CDR3 DNA: TGTGCCAGCAGTGAAAGGGGGTTGGGTAATGGGGCCCAGTACTTC; CDR3 protein: CASSERGLGNGAQYF
clone size: many; D gene: -; V gene: TRBV20-1; J gene: TRBJ2-7; CDR3 DNA: TGCAGTGCTAGGTCGCAAACCTACGAGCAGTACTTC; CDR3 protein: CSARSQTYEQYF
clone size: -; D gene: TRBD1; V gene: TRBV29-1; J gene: TRBJ1-2; CDR3 DNA: TGCAGCGTCGGGACAGGGAGGTATGGCTACACCTTC; CDR3 protein: CSVGTGRYGYTF
clone size: -; D gene: -; V gene: TRBV29-1; J gene: TRBJ1-3; CDR3 DNA: TGCACCGAGGGCGGGGTCTCTGGAAACACCATATATTTT; CDR3 protein: CTEGGVSGNTIYF
clone size: few; D gene: TRBD1; V gene: TRBV24-1; J gene: TRBJ2-5; CDR3 DNA: TGTGCCACCAGTGACTCGCGGACAGGGGGCGAAGAGACCCAGTACTTC; CDR3 protein: CATSDSRTGGEETQYF
clone size: -; D gene: -; V gene: TRBV19; J gene: TRBJ2-6; CDR3 DNA: TGTGCCAGTAGAGACGGGGCTCTCTCTGGGGCCAACGTCCTGACTTTC; CDR3 protein: CASRDGALSGANVLTF
clone size: many; D gene: -; V gene: TRBV15; J gene: TRBJ1-1; CDR3 DNA: TGTGCCACTTCGAAGACAGGTATGAACACTGAAGCTTTCTTT; CDR3 protein: CATSKTGMNTEAFF